This T cell receptor beta chain was recorded in a study of blood T cell repertoires in COVID-19. About the research overall: The origin of the acute and convalescent COVID-19 samples was the United States, Italy and Spain. T cells, B-cell-depleted T cells, or PBMCs provided the cDNA or gDNA that served as material.

Original methodology: Using reference gene primer amplification, nucleated cell counts were estimated. Data came from immunoSEQ multiplex PCR; TCRdb stores just in-frame clones and leaves some out. V and J calls plus clone size are reproduced from that table; the DNA served to infer D and trimming. The sample carries roughly 670,000 clones, about nine tenths recorded once. The CDR3 loop spans 14 amino acids. Looked up from germline, CDR1 is LGHDT and CDR2 is YNNKEL (reference sequence). Deletions cut 5 bases from V and 1 base from J, with 11 bases between. The chain employs TRBV3-1 (or the pseudogene TRBV3-2) and TRBJ1-1, with D possibly TRBD1 on 6 matching bases. This TCR was recovered from a woman aged 18-30 years with acute or convalescent COVID-19. Sequencing was carried out using peripheral blood. The CDR3 loop reads CASSARTANTEAFF. For the CDR3, the DNA is TGTGCCAGCAGCGCTAGGACAGCGAACACTGAAGCTTTCTTT.